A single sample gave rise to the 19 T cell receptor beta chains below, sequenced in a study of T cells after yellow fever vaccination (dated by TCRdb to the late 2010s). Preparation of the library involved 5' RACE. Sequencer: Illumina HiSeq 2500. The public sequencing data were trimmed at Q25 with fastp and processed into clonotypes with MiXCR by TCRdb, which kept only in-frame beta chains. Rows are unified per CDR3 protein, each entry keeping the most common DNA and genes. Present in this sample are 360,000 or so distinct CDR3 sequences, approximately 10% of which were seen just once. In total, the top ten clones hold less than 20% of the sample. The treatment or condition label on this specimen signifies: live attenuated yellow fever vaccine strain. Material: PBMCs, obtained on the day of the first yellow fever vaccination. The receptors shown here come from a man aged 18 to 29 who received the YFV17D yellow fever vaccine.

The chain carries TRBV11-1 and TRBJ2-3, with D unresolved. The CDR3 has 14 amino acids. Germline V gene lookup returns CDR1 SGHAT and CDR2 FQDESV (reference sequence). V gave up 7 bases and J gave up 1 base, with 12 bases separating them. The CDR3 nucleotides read TGTGCCAGCAACCCCCGAACTCGCACAGATACGCAGTATTTT. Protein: CASNPRTRTDTQYF.

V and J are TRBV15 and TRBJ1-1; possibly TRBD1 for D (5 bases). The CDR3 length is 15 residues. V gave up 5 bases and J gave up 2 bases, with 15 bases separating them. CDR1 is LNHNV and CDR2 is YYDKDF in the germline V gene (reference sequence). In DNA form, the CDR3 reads TGTGCCACCAGCGGCCGCACAGGCCAAAACACTGAAGCTTTCTTT. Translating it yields CATSGRTGQNTEAFF.

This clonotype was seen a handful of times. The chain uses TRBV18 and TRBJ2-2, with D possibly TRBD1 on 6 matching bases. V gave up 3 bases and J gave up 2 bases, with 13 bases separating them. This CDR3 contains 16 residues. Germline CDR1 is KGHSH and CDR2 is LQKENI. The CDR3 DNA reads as TGTGCCAGCTCACCGACAGGTCTTGGAAACACCGGGGAGCTGTTTTTT. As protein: CASSPTGLGNTGELFF.

The CDR3 bases are TGTGCCAGCAGTTTAACGGACAGGGGGGAAGGTGAGCAGTTCTTC. Residues: CASSLTDRGEGEQFF. V is TRBV12-3 or TRBV12-4 and J is TRBJ2-1, with 10 bases fitting TRBD1. J gave up 9 bases and V 2 bases, and 7 bases lay outside the gene matches. This CDR3 comprises 15 residues.

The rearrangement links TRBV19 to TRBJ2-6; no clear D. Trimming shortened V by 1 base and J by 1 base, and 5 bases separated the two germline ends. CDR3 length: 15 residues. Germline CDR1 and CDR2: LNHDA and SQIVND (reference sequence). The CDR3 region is CASSIGVSGANVLTF. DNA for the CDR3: TGTGCCAGTAGTATAGGAGTGTCTGGGGCCAACGTCCTGACTTTC.

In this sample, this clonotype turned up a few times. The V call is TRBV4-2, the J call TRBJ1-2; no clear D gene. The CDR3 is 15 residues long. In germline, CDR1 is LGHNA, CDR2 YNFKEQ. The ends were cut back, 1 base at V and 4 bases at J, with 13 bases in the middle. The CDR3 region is CASSQAVTGFYGYTF. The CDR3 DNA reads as TGTGCCAGCAGCCAAGCAGTCACCGGGTTCTATGGCTACACCTTC.

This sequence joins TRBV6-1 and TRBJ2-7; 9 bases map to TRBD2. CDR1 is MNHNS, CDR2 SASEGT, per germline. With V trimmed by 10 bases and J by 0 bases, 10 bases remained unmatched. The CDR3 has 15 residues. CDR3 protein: CATGSGGPSSYEQYV. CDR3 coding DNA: TGTGCCACCGGGAGCGGGGGGCCGAGCTCCTACGAGCAGTACGTC.

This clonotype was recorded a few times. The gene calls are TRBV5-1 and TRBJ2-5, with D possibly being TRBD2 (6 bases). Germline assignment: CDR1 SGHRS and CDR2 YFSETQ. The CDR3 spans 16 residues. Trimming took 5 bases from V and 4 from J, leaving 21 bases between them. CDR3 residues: CASSSGPVQVGETQYF. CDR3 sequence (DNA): TGCGCCAGCAGTAGCGGTCCCGTTCAGGTGGGAGAGACCCAGTACTTC.

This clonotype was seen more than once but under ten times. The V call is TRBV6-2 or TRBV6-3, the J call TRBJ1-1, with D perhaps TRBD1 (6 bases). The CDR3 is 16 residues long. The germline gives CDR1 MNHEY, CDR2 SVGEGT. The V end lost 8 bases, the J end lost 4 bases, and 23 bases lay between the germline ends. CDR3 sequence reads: CASLTGGTLRGTEAFF. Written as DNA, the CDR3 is TGTGCCAGCCTCACCGGCGGGACTCTCAGGGGCACTGAAGCTTTCTTT.

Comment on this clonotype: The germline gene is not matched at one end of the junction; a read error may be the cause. CDR3 sequence reads: CARSFGEYNEQFF. In DNA form, the CDR3 reads TGTGCCAGAAGCTTCGGGGAATACAATGAGCAGTTCTTC. V usage is TRBV7-9 and J usage is TRBJ2-1; TRBD2 is a possible D gene (5 bases). This CDR3 spans 13 amino acids. Germline values: CDR1 SEHNR, CDR2 FQNEAQ (reference sequence).

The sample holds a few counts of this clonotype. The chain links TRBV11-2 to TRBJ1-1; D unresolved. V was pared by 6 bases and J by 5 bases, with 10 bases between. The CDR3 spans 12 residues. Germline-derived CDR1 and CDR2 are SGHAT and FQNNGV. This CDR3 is CASSRVGTEAFF. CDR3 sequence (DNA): TGTGCCAGCAGTCGGGTGGGGACTGAAGCTTTCTTT.

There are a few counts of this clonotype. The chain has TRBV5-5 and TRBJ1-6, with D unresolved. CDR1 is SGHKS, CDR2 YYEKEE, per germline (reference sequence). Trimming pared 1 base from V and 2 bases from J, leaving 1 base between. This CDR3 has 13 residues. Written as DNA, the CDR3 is TGTGCCAGCAGCTTGCCCTATAATTCACCCCTCCACTTT. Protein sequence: CASSLPYNSPLHF.

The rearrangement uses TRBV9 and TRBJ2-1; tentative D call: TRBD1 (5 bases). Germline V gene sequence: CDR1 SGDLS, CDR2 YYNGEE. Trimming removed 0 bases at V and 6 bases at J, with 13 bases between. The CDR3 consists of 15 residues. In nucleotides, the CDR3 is TGTGCCAGCAGCGTAGAGGATGCAGGGTTCAATGAGCAGTTCTTC. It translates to CASSVEDAGFNEQFF.

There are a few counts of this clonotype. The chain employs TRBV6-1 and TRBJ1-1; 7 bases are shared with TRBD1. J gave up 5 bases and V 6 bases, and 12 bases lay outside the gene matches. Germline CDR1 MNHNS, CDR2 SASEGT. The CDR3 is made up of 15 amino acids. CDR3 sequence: CASSHPLKQGTEAFF. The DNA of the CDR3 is TGTGCCAGCAGCCACCCCTTAAAACAGGGGACTGAAGCTTTCTTT.

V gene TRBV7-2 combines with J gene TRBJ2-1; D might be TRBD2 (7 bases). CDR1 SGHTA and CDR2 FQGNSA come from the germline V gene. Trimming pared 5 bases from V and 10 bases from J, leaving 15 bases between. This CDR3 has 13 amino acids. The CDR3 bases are TGTGCCAGCAGCCCCCGCACGGGGGGCGAGCAGTTCTTC. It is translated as CASSPRTGGEQFF.

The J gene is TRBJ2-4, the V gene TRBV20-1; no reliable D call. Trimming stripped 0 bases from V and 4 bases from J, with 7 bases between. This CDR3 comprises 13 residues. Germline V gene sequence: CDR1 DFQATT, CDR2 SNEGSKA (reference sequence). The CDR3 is CSAREVPKNIQYF. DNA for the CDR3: TGCAGTGCTAGAGAAGTACCAAAAAACATTCAGTACTTC.

The CDR3 region has the DNA TGTGCCAGCAGTGAAGCCCGGCTCCTATCACACACAGATACGCAGTATTTT. Protein sequence: CASSEARLLSHTDTQYF. The chain recombines TRBV6-1 with TRBJ2-3; D ambiguous. This CDR3 region has 17 residues. CDR1 is MNHNS and CDR2 is SASEGT in the germline V gene. V was pared by 0 bases and J by 2 bases, with 15 bases between.

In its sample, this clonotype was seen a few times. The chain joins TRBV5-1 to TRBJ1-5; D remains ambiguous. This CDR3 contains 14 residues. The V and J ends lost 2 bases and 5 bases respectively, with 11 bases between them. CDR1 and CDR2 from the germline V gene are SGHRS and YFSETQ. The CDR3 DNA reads TGCGCCAGCAGCTTAGAGCGCCTCGATCAGCCCCAGCATTTT. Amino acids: CASSLERLDQPQHF. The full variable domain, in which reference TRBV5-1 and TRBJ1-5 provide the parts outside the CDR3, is KAGVTQTPRYLIKTRGQQVTLSCSPISGHRSVSWYQQTPGQGLQFLFEYFSETQRNKGNFPGRFSGRQFSNSRSEMNVSTLELGDSALYLCASSLERLDQPQHFGDGTRLSIL.

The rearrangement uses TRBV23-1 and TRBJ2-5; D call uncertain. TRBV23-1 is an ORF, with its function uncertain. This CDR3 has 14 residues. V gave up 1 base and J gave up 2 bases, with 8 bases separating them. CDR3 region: CASSQCGGQETQYF. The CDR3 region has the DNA TGCGCCAGCAGTCAATGCGGTGGACAAGAGACCCAGTACTTC.